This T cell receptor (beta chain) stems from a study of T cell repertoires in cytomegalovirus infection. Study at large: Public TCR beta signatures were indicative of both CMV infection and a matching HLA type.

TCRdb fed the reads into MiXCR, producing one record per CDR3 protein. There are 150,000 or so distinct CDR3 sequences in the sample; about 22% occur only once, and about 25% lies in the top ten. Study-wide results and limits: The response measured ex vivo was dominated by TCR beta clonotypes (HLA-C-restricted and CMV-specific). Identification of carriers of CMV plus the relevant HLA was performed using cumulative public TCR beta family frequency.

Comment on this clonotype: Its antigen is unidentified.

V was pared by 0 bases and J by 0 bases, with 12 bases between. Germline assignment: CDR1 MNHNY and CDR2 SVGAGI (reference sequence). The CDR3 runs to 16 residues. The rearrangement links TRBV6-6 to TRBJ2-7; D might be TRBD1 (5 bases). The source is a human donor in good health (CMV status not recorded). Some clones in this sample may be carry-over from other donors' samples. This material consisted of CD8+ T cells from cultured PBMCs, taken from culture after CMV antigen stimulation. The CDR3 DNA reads TGTGCCAGCAGTTACTCGGAACAGGTCCGCTCCTACGAGCAGTACTTC. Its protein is CASSYSEQVRSYEQYF.